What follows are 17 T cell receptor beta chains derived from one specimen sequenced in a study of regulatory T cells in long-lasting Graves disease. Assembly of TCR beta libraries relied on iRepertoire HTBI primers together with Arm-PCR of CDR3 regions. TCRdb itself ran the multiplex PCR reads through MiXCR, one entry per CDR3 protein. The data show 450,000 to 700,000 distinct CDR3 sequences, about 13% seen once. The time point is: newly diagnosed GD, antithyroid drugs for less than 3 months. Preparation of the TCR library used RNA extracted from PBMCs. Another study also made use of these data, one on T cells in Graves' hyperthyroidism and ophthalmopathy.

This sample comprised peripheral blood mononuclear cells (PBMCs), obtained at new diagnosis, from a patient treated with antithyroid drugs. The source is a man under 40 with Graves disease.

Here the CDR3 reads CASSRQLQETQYF. Written as DNA, the CDR3 is TGTGCCAGTAGCAGACAGCTCCAAGAGACCCAGTACTTC. The chain uses TRBV19 and TRBJ2-5, with D possibly being TRBD1 (5 bases). Germline CDR1 and CDR2: LNHDA and SQIVND (reference sequence). Between the trimmed V and J ends, which lost 6 bases and 1 base, there was a span of 9 bases. This CDR3 contains 13 residues. The full variable domain, completed using reference TRBV19 and TRBJ2-5, is DGGITQSPKYLFRKEGQNVTLSCEQNLNHDAMYWYRQDPGQGLRLIYYSQIVNDFQKGDIAEGYSVSREKKESFPLTVTSAQKNPTAFYLCASSRQLQETQYFGPGTRLLVL.

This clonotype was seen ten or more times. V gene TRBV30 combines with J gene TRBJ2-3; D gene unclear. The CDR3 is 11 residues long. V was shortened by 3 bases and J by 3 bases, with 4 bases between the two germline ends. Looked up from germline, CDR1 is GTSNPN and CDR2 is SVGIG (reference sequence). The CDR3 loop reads CAWSLTDTQYF. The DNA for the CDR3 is TGTGCCTGGAGCCTGACAGATACGCAGTATTTT.

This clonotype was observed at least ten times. The CDR3 DNA reads as TGTGCCAGCAACCTTCCTAACAGGGACACTGAAGCTTTCTTT. Translating gives CASNLPNRDTEAFF. The rearrangement links TRBV11-2 to TRBJ1-1; D possibly corresponds to TRBD1 (6 bases). V dropped 7 bases and J dropped 3 bases, with 15 bases sitting between them. This CDR3 is 14 amino acids long. Germline V gives CDR1 SGHAT, CDR2 FQNNGV.

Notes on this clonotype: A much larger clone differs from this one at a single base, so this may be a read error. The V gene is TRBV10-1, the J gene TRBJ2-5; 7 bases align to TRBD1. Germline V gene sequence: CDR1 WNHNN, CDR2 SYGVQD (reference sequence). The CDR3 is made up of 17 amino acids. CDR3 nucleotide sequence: TGCGCCAGCAGAGAGAGCTTTCAGGACAGGCCTCAAGAGACCCAGCACTTC. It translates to CASRESFQDRPQETQHF.

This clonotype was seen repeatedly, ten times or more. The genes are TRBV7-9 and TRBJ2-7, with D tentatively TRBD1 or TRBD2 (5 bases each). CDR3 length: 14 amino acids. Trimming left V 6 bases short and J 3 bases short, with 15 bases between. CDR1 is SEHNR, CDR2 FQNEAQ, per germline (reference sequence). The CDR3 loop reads CASRSAGTDYEQYF. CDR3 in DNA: TGTGCCAGCAGGAGTGCCGGGACGGACTACGAGCAGTACTTC.

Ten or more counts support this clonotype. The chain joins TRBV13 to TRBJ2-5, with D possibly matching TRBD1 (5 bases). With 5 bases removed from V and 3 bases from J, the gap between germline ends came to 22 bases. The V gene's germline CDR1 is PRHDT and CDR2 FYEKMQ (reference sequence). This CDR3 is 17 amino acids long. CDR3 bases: TGTGCCAGCAGCACATCCCGCTTGGGGCCCCAAGAAGAGACCCAGTACTTC. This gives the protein CASSTSRLGPQEETQYF.

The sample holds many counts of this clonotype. In DNA, the CDR3 is TGTGCCAGCAGTCTTCAGTTTCAGCCCCAGCATTTT. It encodes CASSLQFQPQHF. V usage is TRBV12-3 or TRBV12-4 and J usage is TRBJ1-5; D remains ambiguous. The CDR3 consists of 12 residues. V lost 5 bases to trimming and J lost 6 bases, with 8 bases between them.

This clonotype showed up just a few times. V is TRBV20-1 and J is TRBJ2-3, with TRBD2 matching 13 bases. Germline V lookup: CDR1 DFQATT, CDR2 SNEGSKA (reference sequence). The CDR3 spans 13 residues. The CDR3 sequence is CGGLAGPQDTQYF. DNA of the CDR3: TGCGGGGGACTAGCGGGACCTCAGGATACGCAGTATTTT.

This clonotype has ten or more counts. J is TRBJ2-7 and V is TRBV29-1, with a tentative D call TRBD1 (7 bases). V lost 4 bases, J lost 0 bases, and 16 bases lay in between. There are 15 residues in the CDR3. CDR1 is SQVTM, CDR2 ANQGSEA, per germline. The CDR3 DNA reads TGCAGCGTTGCGGGAGACAGGGTCAACTCCTACGAGCAGTACTTC. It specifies CSVAGDRVNSYEQYF.

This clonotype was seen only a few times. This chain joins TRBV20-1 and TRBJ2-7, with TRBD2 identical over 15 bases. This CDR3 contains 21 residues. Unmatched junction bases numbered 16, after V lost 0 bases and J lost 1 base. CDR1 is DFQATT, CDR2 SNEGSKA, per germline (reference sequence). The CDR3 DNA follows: TGCAGTGCTAGAGATGGTAACCCGCCGGGACTAGCGGGAGGAGGGTCCTACGAGCAGTACTTC. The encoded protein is CSARDGNPPGLAGGGSYEQYF.

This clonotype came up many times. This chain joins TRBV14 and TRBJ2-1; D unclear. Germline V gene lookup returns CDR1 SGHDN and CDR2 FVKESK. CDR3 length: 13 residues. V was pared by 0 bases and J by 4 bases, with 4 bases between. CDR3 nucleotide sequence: TGTGCCAGCAGCCAAGACATGTACAATGAGCAGTTCTTC. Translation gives CASSQDMYNEQFF.

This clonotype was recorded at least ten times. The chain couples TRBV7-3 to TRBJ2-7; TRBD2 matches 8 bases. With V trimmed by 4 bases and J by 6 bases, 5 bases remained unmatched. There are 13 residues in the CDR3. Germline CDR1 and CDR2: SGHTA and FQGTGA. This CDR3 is CASSSGLASEQYF. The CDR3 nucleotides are TGTGCCAGCAGCTCAGGACTAGCAAGCGAGCAGTACTTC.

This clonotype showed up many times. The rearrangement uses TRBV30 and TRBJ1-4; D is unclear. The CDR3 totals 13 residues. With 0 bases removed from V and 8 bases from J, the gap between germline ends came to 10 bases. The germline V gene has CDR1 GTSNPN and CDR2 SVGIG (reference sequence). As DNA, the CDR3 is TGTGCCTGGAGTGTACCCTACGGCGAAAAACTGTTTTTT. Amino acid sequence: CAWSVPYGEKLFF.

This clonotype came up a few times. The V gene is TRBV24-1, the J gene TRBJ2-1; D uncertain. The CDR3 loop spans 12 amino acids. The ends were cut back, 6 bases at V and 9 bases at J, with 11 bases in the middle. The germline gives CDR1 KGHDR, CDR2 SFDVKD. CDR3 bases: TGTGCCACCAGTACTACCGATAGTGAGCAGTTCTTC. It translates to CATSTTDSEQFF.

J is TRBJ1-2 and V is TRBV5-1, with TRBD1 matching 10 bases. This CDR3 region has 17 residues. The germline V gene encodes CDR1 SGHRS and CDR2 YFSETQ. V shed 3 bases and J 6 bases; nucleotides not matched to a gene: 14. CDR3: CASSSWTGGVAINGYTF. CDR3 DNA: TGCGCCAGCAGCTCCTGGACAGGGGGGGTGGCTATTAATGGCTACACCTTC.

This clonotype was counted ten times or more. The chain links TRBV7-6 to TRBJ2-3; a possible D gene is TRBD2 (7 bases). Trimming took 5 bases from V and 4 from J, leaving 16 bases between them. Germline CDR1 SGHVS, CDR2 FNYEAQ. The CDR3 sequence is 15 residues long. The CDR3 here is CASSPGAGAADTQYF. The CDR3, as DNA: TGTGCCAGCAGCCCGGGGGCGGGAGCAGCAGATACGCAGTATTTT.

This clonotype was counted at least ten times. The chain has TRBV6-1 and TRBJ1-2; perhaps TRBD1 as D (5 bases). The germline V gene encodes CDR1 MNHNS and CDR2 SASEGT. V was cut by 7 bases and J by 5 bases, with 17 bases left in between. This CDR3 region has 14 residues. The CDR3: CASNRDGGRYGYTF. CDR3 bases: TGTGCCAGCAACCGGGACGGGGGGAGGTATGGCTACACCTTC.